These 12 T cell receptor beta chains came from one sample sequenced in a study of T cells in Graves' hyperthyroidism and ophthalmopathy (dated by TCRdb to the late 2010s). Libraries were prepared through multiplex PCR. The run used an Illumina HiSeq 2000. The TCR beta CDR3 regions were amplified from the RNA transcripts. A first-round RT-PCR of the TCR CDR3 used the HTBI primer set with the Qiagen OneStep RT-PCR kit. In-frame beta chains were kept once TCRdb had trimmed the public reads at Q25 with fastp and called clones with MiXCR. Duplicate CDR3 protein sequences are folded into a single record with the most common DNA and genes. The sample has over 400,000 distinct CDR3 sequences on record, about 22% of them singletons. The top ten hold about 49% of the sample. The sequencing sample was made of blood. The receptor source for this set is a woman in her sixties or seventies with Graves' ophthalmopathy.

This chain joins TRBV7-8 and TRBJ1-4; D gene unclear. The V gene lost 4 bases and the J gene lost 8 bases, with 8 bases spanning the gap. This CDR3 comprises 12 residues. Germline V gives CDR1 SGHVS, CDR2 FQNEAQ. The CDR3: CASSYLGEKLFF. DNA of the CDR3: TGTGCCAGCAGCTACCTAGGGGAAAAACTGTTTTTT.

The J gene is TRBJ2-1, the V gene TRBV15, with D perhaps matching TRBD1 (5 bases). The CDR3 contains 15 residues. V lost 5 bases, J lost 9 bases, and 20 bases lay in between. CDR1 is LNHNV and CDR2 is YYDKDF in the germline V gene (reference sequence). This CDR3 reads CATSGRKGFVGEQFF. CDR3 nucleotides: TGTGCCACCAGCGGCCGGAAGGGGTTTGTTGGTGAGCAGTTCTTC.

This clonotype has a single count. A read error is likely, as this CDR3 ends without the conserved phenylalanine or tryptophan. The V call is TRBV12-5, the J call TRBJ1-1, with D perhaps matching TRBD1 (6 bases). The CDR3 sequence is 14 residues long. Trimming pared 6 bases from V and 5 bases from J, leaving 16 bases between. Germline V gene lookup returns CDR1 LGHNT and CDR2 FRNRAP. CDR3 in amino acids: CASGSYRVETEAFL. As DNA, the CDR3 is TGTGCTAGTGGATCCTACAGGGTCGAGACTGAAGCTTTCCTT.

This clonotype appeared a few times. The chain combines TRBV19 with TRBJ1-1; TRBD1 might be the D (6 bases). Per germline, CDR1 LNHDA and CDR2 SQIVND (reference sequence). Between the trimmed V and J ends, which lost 4 bases and 7 bases, there was a span of 13 bases. The CDR3 has 13 amino acids. The CDR3 DNA reads as TGTGCCAGTAGTAACACAGGGATGGATGAAGCTTTCTTT. It translates to CASSNTGMDEAFF. Supplemented by reference TRBV19 and TRBJ1-1, the full variable domain reads DGGITQSPKYLFRKEGQNVTLSCEQNLNHDAMYWYRQDPGQGLRLIYYSQIVNDFQKGDIAEGYSVSREKKESFPLTVTSAQKNPTAFYLCASSNTGMDEAFFGQGTRLTVV.

The DNA of the CDR3 is TGCGCCAGCAGCAGTTCTAGACAGCCGATCTATGGCTACACCTTC. Translating it yields CASSSSRQPIYGYTF. The rearrangement links TRBV5-1 to TRBJ1-2; the D gene is possibly TRBD1 (5 bases). The CDR3 totals 15 residues. V dropped 4 bases and J dropped 4 bases, with 17 bases sitting between them. Per germline, CDR1 SGHRS and CDR2 YFSETQ.

This clonotype was detected many times. V usage is TRBV28 and J usage is TRBJ2-3; D is perhaps TRBD1 or TRBD2 (6 bases each). Germline assignment: CDR1 MDHEN and CDR2 SYDVKM. The CDR3 extends over 16 amino acids. Between the trimmed V and J ends, which lost 6 bases and 0 bases, there was a span of 16 bases. CDR3 amino acids: CASSPRGAVSTDTQYF. The CDR3 coding sequence is TGTGCCAGCAGCCCAAGGGGGGCGGTCAGCACAGATACGCAGTATTTT.

This chain links TRBV30 with TRBJ1-5, with a tentative D call TRBD1 (6 bases). Germline V CDR1 and CDR2: GTSNPN, SVGIG (reference sequence). The V gene lost 3 bases and the J gene lost 0 bases, with 15 bases spanning the gap. This CDR3 spans 16 amino acids. CDR3 sequence (DNA): TGTGCCTGGAGGAGCGGGGGCTATTATAGCAATCAGCCCCAGCATTTT. Protein product: CAWRSGGYYSNQPQHF. The full variable domain, its missing parts supplied by reference TRBV30 and TRBJ1-5, is SQTIHQWPATLVQPVGSPLSLECTVEGTSNPNLYWYRQAAGRGLQLLFYSVGIGQISSEVPQNLSASRPQDRQFILSSKKLLLSDSGFYLCAWRSGGYYSNQPQHFGDGTRLSIL.

This clonotype was observed a handful of times. This chain connects TRBV6-2 or TRBV6-3 to TRBJ1-5; D gene uncertain. The CDR3 length is 15 residues. Germline V CDR1 and CDR2: MNHEY, SVGEGT. V lost 6 bases, J lost 4 bases, and 16 bases lay in between. CDR3 residues: CASRKDRGPNQPQHF. The CDR3 nucleotides are TGTGCCAGCAGGAAGGACCGAGGGCCGAATCAGCCCCAGCATTTT.

This clonotype was detected many times. The chain recombines TRBV3-1 with TRBJ2-1; 8 bases line up with TRBD1. Losses at the gene ends were 5 bases for V and 7 bases for J; bases not matched to a gene: 7. The germline V gene has CDR1 LGHDT and CDR2 YNNKEL (reference sequence). The CDR3 has 14 residues. The CDR3 DNA follows: TGTGCCAGCAGCTGGCGGACAGGGATAAATGAGCAGTTCTTC. The encoded protein is CASSWRTGINEQFF.

The sample holds a few counts of this clonotype. This chain connects TRBV19 to TRBJ1-1; TRBD1 matches 7 bases. CDR3 length: 15 amino acids. The J segment lost 0 bases and the V segment lost 7 bases, leaving 8 bases of the junction unmatched. Germline assignment: CDR1 LNHDA and CDR2 SQIVND (reference sequence). The CDR3, as DNA: TGTGCCAGTACCAGGGGGGGGACCATGAACACTGAAGCTTTCTTT. This sequence encodes CASTRGGTMNTEAFF.

This clonotype was observed a few times. The CDR3 is CASRQLRRYSSYNEQFF. DNA for the CDR3: TGTGCCAGCAGACAGCTCCGGAGGTACAGCTCCTACAATGAGCAGTTCTTC. This chain joins TRBV27 and TRBJ2-1; the D gene is possibly TRBD2 (5 bases). The CDR3 loop spans 17 amino acids. V lost 6 bases and J 0 bases, leaving 18 bases between the germline ends. Germline assignment: CDR1 MNHEY and CDR2 SMNVEV (reference sequence).

This clonotype came up many times. The chain joins TRBV6-1 to TRBJ2-7, with 7 bases fitting TRBD1. The trim removed 5 bases at V and 6 bases at J, leaving 7 bases unmatched. Germline V gives CDR1 MNHNS, CDR2 SASEGT. This CDR3 is 13 amino acids long. The CDR3 reads CASSYRDSSEQYF. In DNA form, the CDR3 reads TGTGCCAGCAGTTATCGGGACAGTAGCGAGCAGTACTTC.